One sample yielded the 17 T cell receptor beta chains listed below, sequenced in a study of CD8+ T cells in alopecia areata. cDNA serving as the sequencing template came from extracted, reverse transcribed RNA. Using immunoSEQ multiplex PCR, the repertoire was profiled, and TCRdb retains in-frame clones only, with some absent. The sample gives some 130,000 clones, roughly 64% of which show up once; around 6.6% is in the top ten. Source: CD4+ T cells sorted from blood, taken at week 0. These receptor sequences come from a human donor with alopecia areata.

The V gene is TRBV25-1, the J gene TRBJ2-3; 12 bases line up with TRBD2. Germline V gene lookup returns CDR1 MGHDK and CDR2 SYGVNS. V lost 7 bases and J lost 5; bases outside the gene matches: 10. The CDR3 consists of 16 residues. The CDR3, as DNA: TGTGCCAGCAATGCGGCTAGCGGGGGGGTGGAAGATACGCAGTATTTT. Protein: CASNAASGGVEDTQYF. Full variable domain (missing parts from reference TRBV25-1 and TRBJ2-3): EADIYQTPRYLVIGTGKKITLECSQTMGHDKMYWYQQDPGMELHLIHYSYGVNSTEKGDLSSESTVSRIRTEHFPLTLESARPSHTSQYLCASNAASGGVEDTQYFGPGTRLTVL.

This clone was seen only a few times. The CDR3: CSVDWTGGQETQYF. The CDR3 coding sequence is TGCAGCGTTGACTGGACAGGGGGACAGGAGACCCAGTACTTC. V gene TRBV29-1 combines with J gene TRBJ2-5; 10 bases align to TRBD1. Germline CDR1 is SQVTM and CDR2 is ANQGSEA. This CDR3 region has 14 residues. V lost 3 bases, J lost 5 bases, and 6 bases stayed unmatched. The full variable domain, with the rest looked up from reference TRBV29-1 and TRBJ2-5, is SAVISQKPSRDICQRGTSLTIQCQVDSQVTMMFWYRQQPGQSLTLIATANQGSEATYESGFVIDKFPISRPNLTFSTLTVSNMSPEDSSIYLCSVDWTGGQETQYFGPGTRLLVL.

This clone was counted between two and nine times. The CDR3 reads CASSRPQPHTGELFF. The CDR3 DNA is TGTGCCAGCAGTCGCCCCCAGCCCCACACCGGGGAGCTGTTTTTT. The chain uses TRBV6-5 and TRBJ2-2; D call uncertain. V was pared by 5 bases and J by 3 bases, with 13 bases between. Per germline, CDR1 MNHEY and CDR2 SVGAGI. The CDR3 has 15 amino acids.

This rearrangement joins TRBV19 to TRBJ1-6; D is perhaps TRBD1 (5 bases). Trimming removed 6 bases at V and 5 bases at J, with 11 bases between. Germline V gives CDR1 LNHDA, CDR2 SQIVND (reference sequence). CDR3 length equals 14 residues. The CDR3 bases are TGTGCCAGTAGCGCCGGGACCCATAATTCACCCCTCCACTTT. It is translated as CASSAGTHNSPLHF.

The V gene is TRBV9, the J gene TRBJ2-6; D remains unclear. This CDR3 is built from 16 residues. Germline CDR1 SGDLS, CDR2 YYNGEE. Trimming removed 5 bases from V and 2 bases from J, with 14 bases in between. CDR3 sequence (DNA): TGTGCCAGCAGGCCTGGCCCGACCGCTGGGGCCAACGTCCTGACTTTC. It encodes CASRPGPTAGANVLTF.

Here the CDR3 DNA reads TGTGCCAGCAGTCTAGACCGGGAAAAACTGTTTTTT. It encodes CASSLDREKLFF. The chain has TRBV6-5 and TRBJ1-4, with D unclear. The CDR3 covers 12 residues. CDR1 is MNHEY and CDR2 is SVGAGI in the germline V gene. Trimming removed 5 bases from V and 8 bases from J, with 9 bases in between.

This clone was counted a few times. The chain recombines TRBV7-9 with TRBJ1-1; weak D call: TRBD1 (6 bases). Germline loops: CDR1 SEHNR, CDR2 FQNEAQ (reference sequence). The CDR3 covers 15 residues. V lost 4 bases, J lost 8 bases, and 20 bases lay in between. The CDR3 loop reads CASSSGAGRFGEAFF. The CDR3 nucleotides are TGTGCCAGCAGCTCGGGGGCTGGTAGGTTTGGGGAAGCTTTCTTT.

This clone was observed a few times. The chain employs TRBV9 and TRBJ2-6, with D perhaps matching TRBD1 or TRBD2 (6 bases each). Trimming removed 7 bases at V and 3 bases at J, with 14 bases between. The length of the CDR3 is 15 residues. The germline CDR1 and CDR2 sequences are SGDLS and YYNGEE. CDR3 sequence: CASQKGGSGANVLTF. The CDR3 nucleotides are TGTGCCAGCCAAAAGGGGGGCAGTGGGGCCAACGTCCTGACTTTC.

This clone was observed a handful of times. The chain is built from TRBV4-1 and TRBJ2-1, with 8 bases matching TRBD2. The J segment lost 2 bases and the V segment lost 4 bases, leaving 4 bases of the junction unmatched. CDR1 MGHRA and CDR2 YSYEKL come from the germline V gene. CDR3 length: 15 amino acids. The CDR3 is CASSPGGGAYNEQFF. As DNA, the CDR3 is TGCGCCAGCAGCCCCGGGGGGGGAGCCTACAATGAGCAGTTCTTC.

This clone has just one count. The CDR3 sequence is CAWSGGIQETQYF. The CDR3 DNA follows: TGTGCCTGGAGTGGGGGGATCCAAGAGACCCAGTACTTC. The rearrangement joins TRBV30 to TRBJ2-5, with D possibly called TRBD1 or TRBD2 (5 bases each). Per germline, CDR1 GTSNPN and CDR2 SVGIG (reference sequence). CDR3 length equals 13 residues. The germline V and J ends were trimmed by 1 base and 1 base, with 7 bases remaining between them.

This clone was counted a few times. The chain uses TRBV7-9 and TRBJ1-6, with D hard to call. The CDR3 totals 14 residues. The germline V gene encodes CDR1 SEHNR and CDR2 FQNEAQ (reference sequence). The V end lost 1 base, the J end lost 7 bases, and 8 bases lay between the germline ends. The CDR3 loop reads CASSLGHTNSPLHF. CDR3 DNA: TGTGCCAGCAGCTTAGGACATACGAATTCACCCCTCCACTTT.

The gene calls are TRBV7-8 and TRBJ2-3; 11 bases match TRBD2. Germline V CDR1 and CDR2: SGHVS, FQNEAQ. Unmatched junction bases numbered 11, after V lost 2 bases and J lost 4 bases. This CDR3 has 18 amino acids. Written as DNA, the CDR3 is TGTGCCAGCAGCTTATTTCGGGCTAGCGGGGGGCCCTCAGATACGCAGTATTTT. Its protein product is CASSLFRASGGPSDTQYF.

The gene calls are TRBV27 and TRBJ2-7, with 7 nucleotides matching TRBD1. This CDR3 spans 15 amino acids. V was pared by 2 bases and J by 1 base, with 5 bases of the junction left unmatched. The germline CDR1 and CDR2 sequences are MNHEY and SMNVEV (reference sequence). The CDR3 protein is CASSLKGQYSYEQYF. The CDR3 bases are TGTGCCAGCAGTTTAAAGGGACAGTATTCCTACGAGCAGTACTTC.

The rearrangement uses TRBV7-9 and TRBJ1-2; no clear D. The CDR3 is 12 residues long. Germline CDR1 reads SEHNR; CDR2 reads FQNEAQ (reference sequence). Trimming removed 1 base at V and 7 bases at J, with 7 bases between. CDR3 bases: TGTGCCAGCAGCTTAGTAGCAGGTGGCTACACCTTC. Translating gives CASSLVAGGYTF.

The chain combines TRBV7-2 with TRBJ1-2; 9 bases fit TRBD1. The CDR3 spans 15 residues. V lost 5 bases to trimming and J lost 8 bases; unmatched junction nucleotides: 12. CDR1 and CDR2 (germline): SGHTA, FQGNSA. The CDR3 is CASSQEGTGSWGYTF. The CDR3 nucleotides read TGTGCCAGCAGCCAAGAGGGGACAGGGAGTTGGGGCTACACCTTC.

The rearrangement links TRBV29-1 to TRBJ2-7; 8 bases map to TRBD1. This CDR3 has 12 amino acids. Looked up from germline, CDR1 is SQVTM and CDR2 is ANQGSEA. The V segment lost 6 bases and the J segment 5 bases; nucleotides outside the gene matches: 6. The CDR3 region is CSVGPGGDEQYF. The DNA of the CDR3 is TGCAGCGTCGGACCAGGGGGCGACGAGCAGTACTTC.

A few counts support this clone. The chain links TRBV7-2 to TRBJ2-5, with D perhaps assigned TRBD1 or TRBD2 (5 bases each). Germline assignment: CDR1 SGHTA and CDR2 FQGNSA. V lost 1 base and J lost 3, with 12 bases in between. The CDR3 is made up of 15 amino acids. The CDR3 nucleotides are TGTGCCAGCAGCTTAGGGCCGGGGACGGAAGAGACCCAGTACTTC. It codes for CASSLGPGTEETQYF.